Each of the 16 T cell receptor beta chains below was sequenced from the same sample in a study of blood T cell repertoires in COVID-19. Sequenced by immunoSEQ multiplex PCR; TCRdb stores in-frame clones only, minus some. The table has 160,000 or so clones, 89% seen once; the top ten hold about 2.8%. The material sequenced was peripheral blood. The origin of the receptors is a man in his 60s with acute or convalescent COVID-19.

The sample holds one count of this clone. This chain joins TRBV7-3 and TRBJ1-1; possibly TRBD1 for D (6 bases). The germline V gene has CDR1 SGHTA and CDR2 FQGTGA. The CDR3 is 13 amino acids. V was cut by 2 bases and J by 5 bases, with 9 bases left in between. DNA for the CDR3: TGTGCCAGCAGCTTACAGGGGTGGACTGAAGCTTTCTTT. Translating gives CASSLQGWTEAFF.

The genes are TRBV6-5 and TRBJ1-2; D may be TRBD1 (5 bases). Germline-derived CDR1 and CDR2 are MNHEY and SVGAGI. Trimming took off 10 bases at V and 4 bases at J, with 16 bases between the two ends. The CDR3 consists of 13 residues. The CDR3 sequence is CAIGEGGIYGYTF. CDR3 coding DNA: TGTGCCATAGGGGAGGGTGGGATCTATGGCTACACCTTC.

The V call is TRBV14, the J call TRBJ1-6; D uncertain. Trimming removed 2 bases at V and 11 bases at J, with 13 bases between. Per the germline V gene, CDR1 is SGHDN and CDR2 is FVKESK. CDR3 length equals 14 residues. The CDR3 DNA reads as TGTGCCAGCAGCCAATCAAGGGAGGGTACACCCCTCCACTTT. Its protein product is CASSQSREGTPLHF.

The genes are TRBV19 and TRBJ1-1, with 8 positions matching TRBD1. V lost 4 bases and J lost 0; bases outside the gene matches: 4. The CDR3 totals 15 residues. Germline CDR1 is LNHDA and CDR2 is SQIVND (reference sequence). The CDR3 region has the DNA TGTGCCAGTAGTACGCCGGGACAGGTGAACACTGAAGCTTTCTTT. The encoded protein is CASSTPGQVNTEAFF.

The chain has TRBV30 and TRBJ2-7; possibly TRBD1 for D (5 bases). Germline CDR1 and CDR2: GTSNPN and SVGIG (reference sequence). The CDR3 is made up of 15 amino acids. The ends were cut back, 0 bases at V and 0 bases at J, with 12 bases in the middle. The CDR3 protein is CAWSVGRGSSYEQYF. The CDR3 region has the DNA TGTGCCTGGAGTGTTGGTAGGGGCTCCTCCTACGAGCAGTACTTC.

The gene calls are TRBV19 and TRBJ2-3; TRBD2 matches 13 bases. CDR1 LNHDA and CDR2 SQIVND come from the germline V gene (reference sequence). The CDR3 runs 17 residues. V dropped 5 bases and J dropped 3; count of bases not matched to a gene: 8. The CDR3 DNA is TGTGCCAGTAGTCCAACGGGACTAGCGGGGAGTACAGATACGCAGTATTTT. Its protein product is CASSPTGLAGSTDTQYF.

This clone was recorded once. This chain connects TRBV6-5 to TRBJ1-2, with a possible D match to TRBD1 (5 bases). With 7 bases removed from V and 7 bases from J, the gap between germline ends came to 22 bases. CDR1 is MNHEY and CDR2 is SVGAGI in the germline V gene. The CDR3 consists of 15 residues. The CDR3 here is CASIRMAGDSTGYTF. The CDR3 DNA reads TGTGCCAGCATCCGAATGGCGGGGGATTCTACTGGCTACACCTTC.

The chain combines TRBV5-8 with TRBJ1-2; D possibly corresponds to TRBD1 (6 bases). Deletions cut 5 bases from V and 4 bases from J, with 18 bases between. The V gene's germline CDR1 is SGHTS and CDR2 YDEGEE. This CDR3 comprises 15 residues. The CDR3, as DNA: TGTGCCAGCAGTTCGGTGCAGGGGAGCATCTATGGCTACACCTTC. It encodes CASSSVQGSIYGYTF.

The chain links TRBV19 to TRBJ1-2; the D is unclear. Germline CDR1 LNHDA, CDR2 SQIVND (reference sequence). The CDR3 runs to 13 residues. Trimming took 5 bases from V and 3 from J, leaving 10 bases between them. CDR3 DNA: TGTGCCAGTAGTGTTTCCCCGTACTATGGCTACACCTTC. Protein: CASSVSPYYGYTF.

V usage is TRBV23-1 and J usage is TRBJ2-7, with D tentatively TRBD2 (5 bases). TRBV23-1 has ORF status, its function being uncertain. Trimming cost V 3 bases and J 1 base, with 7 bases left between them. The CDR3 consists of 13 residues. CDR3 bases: TGCGCCAGCAGTCAGGAGGCTTCCTACGAGCAGTACTTC. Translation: CASSQEASYEQYF.

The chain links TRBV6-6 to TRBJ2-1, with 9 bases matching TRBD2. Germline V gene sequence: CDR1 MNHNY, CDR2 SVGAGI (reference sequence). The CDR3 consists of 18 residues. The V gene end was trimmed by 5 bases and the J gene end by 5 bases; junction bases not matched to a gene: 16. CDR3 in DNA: TGTGCCAGCAGTCGGGCGCGGTATCAGCGGGGGGCCCACAATGAGCAGTTCTTC. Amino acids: CASSRARYQRGAHNEQFF.

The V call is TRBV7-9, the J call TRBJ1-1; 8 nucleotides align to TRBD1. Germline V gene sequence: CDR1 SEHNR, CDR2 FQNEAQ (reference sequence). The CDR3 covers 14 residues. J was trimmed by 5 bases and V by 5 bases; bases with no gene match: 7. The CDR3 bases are TGTGCCAGCAGCCCCCGACAGGGGTGGACTGAAGCTTTCTTT. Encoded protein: CASSPRQGWTEAFF.

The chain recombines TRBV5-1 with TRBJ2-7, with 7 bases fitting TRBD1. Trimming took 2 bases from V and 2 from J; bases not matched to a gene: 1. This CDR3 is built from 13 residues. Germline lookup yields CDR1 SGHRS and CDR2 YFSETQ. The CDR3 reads CASSFGQAYEQYF. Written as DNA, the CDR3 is TGCGCCAGCAGCTTCGGACAGGCCTACGAGCAGTACTTC.

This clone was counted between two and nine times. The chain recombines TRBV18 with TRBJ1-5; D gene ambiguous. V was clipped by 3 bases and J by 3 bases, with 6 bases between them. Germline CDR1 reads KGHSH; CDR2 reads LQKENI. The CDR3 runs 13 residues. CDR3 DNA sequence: TGTGCCAGCTCACCCGACATCAATCAGCCCCAGCATTTT. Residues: CASSPDINQPQHF.

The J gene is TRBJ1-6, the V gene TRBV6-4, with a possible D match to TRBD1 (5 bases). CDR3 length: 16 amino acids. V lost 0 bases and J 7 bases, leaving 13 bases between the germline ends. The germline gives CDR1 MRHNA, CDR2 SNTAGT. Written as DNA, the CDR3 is TGTGCCAGCAGTGACTCCAGACAGATTAAAAATTCACCCCTCCACTTT. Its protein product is CASSDSRQIKNSPLHF.

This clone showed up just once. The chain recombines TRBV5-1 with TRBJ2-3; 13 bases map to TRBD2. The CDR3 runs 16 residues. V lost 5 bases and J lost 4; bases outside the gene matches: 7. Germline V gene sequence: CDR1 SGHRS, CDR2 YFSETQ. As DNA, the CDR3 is TGCGCCAGCAGACGACTAGCGGGGGGTGCGGCAGATACGCAGTATTTT. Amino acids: CASRRLAGGAADTQYF.